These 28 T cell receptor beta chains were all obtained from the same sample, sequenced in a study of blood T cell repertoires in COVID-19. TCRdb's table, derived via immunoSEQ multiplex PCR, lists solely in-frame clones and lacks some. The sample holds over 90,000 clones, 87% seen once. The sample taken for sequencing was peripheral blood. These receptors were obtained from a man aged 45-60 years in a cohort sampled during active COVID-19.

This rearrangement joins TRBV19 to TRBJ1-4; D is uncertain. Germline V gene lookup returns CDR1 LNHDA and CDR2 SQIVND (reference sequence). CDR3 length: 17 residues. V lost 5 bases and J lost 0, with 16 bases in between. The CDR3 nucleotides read TGTGCCAGTAGTCCGACCATGGAGGGAGCAACTAATGAAAAACTGTTTTTT. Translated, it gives CASSPTMEGATNEKLFF.

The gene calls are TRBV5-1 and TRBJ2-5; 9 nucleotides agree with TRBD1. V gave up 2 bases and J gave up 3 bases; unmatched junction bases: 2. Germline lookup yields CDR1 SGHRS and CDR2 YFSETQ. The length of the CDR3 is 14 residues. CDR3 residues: CASSLQGAEETQYF. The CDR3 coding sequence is TGCGCCAGCAGCTTACAGGGGGCCGAAGAGACCCAGTACTTC.

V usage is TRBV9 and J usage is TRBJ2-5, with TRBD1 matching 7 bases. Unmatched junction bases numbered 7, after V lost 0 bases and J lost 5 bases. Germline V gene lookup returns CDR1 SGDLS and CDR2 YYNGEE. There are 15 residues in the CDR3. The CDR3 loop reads CASSVDGTAVETQYF. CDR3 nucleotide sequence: TGTGCCAGCAGCGTAGACGGGACAGCGGTGGAGACCCAGTACTTC.

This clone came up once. The CDR3 is CASSTRTGEESPLHF. The CDR3 bases are TGCGCCAGCAGCACCCGGACAGGCGAAGAATCACCCCTCCACTTT. The chain combines TRBV5-1 with TRBJ1-6, with 7 bases fitting TRBD1. After removal of 4 bases from V and 10 bases from J, the junction contained 11 bases not matched to a gene. The CDR3 length is 15 residues. Germline lookup yields CDR1 SGHRS and CDR2 YFSETQ.

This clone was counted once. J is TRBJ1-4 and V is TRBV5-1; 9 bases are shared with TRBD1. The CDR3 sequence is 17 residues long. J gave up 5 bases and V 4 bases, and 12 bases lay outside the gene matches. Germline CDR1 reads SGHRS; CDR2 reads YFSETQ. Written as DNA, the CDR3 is TGCGCCAGCAGCGACGTCCCGGGACAGGGACGGAATGAAAAACTGTTTTTT. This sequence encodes CASSDVPGQGRNEKLFF. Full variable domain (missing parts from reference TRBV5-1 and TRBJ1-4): KAGVTQTPRYLIKTRGQQVTLSCSPISGHRSVSWYQQTPGQGLQFLFEYFSETQRNKGNFPGRFSGRQFSNSRSEMNVSTLELGDSALYLCASSDVPGQGRNEKLFFGSGTQLSVL.

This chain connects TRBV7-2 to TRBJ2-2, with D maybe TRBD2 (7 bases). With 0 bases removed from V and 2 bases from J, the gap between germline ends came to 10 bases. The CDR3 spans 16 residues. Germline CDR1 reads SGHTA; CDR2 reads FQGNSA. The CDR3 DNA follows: TGTGCCAGCAGCTTAGCGGGGGGGCCTAACACCGGGGAGCTGTTTTTT. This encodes CASSLAGGPNTGELFF.

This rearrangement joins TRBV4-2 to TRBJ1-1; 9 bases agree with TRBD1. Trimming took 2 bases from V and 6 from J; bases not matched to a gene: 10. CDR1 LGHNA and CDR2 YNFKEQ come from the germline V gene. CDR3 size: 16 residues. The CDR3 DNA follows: TGTGCCAGCAGCCAACCTCCGGGACAGGGTACCGCTGAAGCTTTCTTT. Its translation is CASSQPPGQGTAEAFF.

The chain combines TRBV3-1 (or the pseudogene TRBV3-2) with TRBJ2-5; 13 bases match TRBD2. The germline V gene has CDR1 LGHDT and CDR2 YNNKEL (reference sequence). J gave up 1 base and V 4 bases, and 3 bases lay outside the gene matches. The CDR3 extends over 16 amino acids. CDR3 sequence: CASSLWTSGGQETQYF. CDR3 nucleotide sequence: TGTGCCAGCAGCCTTTGGACTAGCGGGGGCCAAGAGACCCAGTACTTC.

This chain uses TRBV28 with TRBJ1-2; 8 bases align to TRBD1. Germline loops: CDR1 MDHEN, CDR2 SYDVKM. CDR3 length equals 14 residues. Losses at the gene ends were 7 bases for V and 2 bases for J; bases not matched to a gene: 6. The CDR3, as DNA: TGTGCCAGCACCCGACGGACAGGGAACTATGGCTACACCTTC. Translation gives CASTRRTGNYGYTF.

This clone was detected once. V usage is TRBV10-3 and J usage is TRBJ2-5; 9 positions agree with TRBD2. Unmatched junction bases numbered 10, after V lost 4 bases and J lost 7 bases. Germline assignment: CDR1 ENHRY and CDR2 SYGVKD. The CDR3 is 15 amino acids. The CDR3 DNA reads TGTGCCATCAGTGGAGCGGGGGGCGGGGTGCGGACCCAGTACTTC. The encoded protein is CAISGAGGGVRTQYF.

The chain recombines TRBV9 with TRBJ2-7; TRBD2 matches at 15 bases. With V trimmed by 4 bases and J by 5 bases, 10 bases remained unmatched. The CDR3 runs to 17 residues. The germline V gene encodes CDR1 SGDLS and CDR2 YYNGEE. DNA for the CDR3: TGTGCCAGCAGCTATGGACTAGCGGGGGGGCCGGGCCACGAGCAGTACTTC. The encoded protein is CASSYGLAGGPGHEQYF.

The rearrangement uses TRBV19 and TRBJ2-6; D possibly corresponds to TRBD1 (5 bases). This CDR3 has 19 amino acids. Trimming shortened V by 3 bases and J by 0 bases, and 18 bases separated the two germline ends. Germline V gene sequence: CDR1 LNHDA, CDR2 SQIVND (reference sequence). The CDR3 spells CASSIGLIWGNSGANVLTF. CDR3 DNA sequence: TGTGCCAGTAGTATTGGTCTTATTTGGGGCAACTCTGGGGCCAACGTCCTGACTTTC.

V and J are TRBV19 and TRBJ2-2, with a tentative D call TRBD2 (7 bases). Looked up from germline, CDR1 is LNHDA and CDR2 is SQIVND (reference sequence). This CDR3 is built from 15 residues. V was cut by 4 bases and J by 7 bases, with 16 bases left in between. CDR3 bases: TGTGCCAGTAGTACCCGGGGGGCTGGGAGCGGGGAGCTGTTTTTT. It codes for CASSTRGAGSGELFF.

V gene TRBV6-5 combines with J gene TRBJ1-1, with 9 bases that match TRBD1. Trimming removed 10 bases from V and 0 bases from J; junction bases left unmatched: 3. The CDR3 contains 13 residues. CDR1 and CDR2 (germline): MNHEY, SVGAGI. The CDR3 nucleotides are TGTGCCACGCGACAGGGGGTGAACACTGAAGCTTTCTTT. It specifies CATRQGVNTEAFF.

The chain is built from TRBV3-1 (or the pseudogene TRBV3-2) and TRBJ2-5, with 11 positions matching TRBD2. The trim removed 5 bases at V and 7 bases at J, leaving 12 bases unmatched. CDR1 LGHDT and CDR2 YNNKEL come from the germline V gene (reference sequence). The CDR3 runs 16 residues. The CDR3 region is CASSSTSGVGVGTQYF. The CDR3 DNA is TGTGCCAGCAGCTCGACTAGCGGGGTGGGTGTAGGGACCCAGTACTTC.

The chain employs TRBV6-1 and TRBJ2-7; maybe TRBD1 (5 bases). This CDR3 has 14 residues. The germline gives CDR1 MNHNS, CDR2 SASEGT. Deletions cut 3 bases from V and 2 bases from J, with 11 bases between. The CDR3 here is CASSEQGLAYEQYF. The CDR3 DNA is TGTGCCAGCAGTGAGCAGGGCTTGGCCTACGAGCAGTACTTC.

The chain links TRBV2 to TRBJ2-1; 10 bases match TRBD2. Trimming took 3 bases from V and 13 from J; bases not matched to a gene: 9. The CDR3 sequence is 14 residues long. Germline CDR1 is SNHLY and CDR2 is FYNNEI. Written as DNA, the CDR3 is TGTGCCAGCAGTGACGGGACTAGCGTTGGCTTCCAGTTCTTC. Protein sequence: CASSDGTSVGFQFF.

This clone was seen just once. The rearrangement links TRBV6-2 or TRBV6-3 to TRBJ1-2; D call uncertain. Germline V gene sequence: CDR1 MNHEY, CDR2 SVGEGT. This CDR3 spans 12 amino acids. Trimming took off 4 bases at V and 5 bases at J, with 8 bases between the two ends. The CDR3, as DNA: TGTGCCAGCAGTTGGTCAGGTTATGGCTACACCTTC. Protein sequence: CASSWSGYGYTF.

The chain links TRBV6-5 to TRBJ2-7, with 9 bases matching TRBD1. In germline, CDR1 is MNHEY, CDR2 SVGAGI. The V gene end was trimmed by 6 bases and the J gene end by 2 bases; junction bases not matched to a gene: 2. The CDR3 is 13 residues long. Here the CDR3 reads CASRRQGAYEQYF. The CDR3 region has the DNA TGTGCCAGCAGACGACAGGGGGCCTACGAGCAGTACTTC.

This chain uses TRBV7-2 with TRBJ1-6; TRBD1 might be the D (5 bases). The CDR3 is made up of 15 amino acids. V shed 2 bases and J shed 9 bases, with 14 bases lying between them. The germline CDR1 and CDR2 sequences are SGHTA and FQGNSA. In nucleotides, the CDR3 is TGTGCCAGCAGCTTACCTCAGGGATCGGGTTCACCCCTCCACTTT. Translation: CASSLPQGSGSPLHF.

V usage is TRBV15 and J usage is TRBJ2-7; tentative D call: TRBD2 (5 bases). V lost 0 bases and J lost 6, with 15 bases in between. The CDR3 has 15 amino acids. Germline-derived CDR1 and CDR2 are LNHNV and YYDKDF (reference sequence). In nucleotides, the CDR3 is TGTGCCACCAGCAGAGATCGGGGAGAGCGGTCCGAGCAGTACGTC. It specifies CATSRDRGERSEQYV.

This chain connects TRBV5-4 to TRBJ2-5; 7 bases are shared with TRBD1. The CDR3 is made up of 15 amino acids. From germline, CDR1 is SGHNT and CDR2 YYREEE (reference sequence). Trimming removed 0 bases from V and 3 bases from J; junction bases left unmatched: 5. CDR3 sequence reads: CASSLGPTGEETQYF. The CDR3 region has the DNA TGTGCCAGCAGCTTGGGCCCTACAGGGGAAGAGACCCAGTACTTC.

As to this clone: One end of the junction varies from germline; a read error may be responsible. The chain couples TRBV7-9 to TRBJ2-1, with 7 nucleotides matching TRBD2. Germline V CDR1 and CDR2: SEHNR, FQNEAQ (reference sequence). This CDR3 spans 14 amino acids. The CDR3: CASSRGGTYIEQFF. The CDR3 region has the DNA TGTGCCAGCAGCCGCGGGGGAACCTACATTGAGCAGTTCTTC.

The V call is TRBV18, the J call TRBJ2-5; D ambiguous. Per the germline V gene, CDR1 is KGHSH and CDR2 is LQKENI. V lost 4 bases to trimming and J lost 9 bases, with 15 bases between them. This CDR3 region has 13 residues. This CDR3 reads CASSQDDMGPQYF. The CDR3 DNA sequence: TGTGCCAGCTCACAAGACGACATGGGTCCCCAGTACTTC.

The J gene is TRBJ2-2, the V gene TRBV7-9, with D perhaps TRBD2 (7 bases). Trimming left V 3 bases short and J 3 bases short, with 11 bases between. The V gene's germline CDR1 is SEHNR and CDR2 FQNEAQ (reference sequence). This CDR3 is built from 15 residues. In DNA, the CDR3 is TGTGCCAGCAGCTTCGCGGGGGCGGACACCGGGGAGCTGTTTTTT. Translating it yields CASSFAGADTGELFF.

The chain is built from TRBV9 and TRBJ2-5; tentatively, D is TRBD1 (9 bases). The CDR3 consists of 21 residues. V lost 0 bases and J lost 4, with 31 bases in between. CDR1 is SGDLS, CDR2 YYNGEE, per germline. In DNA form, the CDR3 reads TGTGCCAGCAGCGTAGAAACCGGGACAGGGTCTGGGCGGGGGGTCCGAGAGACCCAGTACTTC. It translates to CASSVETGTGSGRGVRETQYF.

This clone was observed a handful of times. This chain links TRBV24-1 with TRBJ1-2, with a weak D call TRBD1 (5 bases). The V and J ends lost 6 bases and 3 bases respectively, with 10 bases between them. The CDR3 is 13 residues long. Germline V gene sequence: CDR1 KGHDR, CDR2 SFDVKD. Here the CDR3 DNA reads TGTGCCACCAGTCGTGAAGGGGACTATGGCTACACCTTC. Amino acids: CATSREGDYGYTF.

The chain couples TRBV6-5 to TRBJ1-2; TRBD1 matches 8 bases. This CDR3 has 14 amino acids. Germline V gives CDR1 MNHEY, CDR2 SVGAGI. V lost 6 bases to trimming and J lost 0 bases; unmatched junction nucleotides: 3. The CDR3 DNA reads TGTGCCAGCAGGATACAGGGGGCTAACTATGGCTACACCTTC. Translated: CASRIQGANYGYTF.